This T cell receptor beta chain is from a study of T-cell memory formation after mild COVID-19. Study conclusions and caveats: Memory cells collected pre-infection included some clones that later responded, suggesting cross-reactive memory joined. Of the contracting clones, CD4+ ones lay mainly in CM and EM, and CD8+ ones in EMRA.

UMIs and sample barcodes were carried by the TCR alpha and TCR beta cDNA libraries that 5'RACE produced using constant-segment primers. MiXCR, applied by TCRdb to the 5' RACE reads, yields one record per CDR3 protein. The profile shows roughly 320,000 distinct CDR3 sequences, 25% to 30% of them singletons. This clonotype appeared a few times. Antigen: not known. Sequencing was carried out using PBMCs or a T cell subset sorted from them (not recorded which). The origin of this receptor is an adult woman who had mild COVID-19 (a few samples of this study predate the infection). Cell type and time point are not known.

The chain's CDR3 is CATSDSFTDTQYF. CDR3 sequence (DNA): TGTGCCACCAGTGATTCGTTTACAGATACGCAGTATTTT. V gene TRBV24-1 combines with J gene TRBJ2-3; D is ambiguous. Between the trimmed V and J ends, which lost 2 bases and 3 bases, there was a span of 5 bases. Germline V gives CDR1 KGHDR, CDR2 SFDVKD. The CDR3 sequence is 13 residues long.